This T cell receptor beta chain came from a study of T cells in tumors after PD-1 blockade. Study-wide background: Either cemiplimab 350 mg every 2 weeks or pembrolizumab 200 mg every 3 weeks was given.

The germline CDR1 and CDR2 sequences are SSHAT and FNYEAQ (reference sequence). The CDR3 loop spans 15 amino acids. V was clipped by 1 base and J by 0 bases, with 7 bases between them. TCRdb's table, derived via immunoSEQ multiplex PCR, lists solely in-frame clones and lacks some. This sample has about 47,000 clones; approximately 80% occur once, and the top ten carry about 9.3%. V is TRBV7-7 and J is TRBJ2-1; D gene uncertain. The starting material was PBMCs, obtained before anti-PD-1 therapy. The TCR was taken from a human donor with advanced basal cell or squamous cell carcinoma (not recorded which). This CDR3 is CASSLDGSSYNEQFF. Written as DNA, the CDR3 is TGTGCCAGCAGCTTAGACGGAAGCTCCTACAATGAGCAGTTCTTC. Full variable domain (missing parts from reference TRBV7-7 and TRBJ2-1): GAGVSQSPRYKVTKRGQDVTLRCDPISSHATLYWYQQALGQGPEFLTYFNYEAQPDKSGLPSDRFSAERPEGSISTLTIQRTEQRDSAMYRCASSLDGSSYNEQFFGPGTRLTVL.